The clone carrying this T cell receptor beta chain was found a few times. The authors ran a second PCR of 7 to 11 cycles using a sample-barcoded 5' primer and a J-beta primer mix. TCRdb independently ran MiXCR on the 5' RACE reads; one entry per CDR3 protein. This sample has over 1.5 million distinct CDR3 sequences, with around 50% found just once. The CDR3 is 13 amino acids. From germline, CDR1 is LGHNA and CDR2 YNFKEQ. Trimming left V 2 bases short and J 6 bases short, with 8 bases between. The data are from a study of blood T cells in healthy people across ages. Sequenced sample: blood. The source is a woman aged 40 to 55 in good health. V gene TRBV4-2 combines with J gene TRBJ2-1; D gene ambiguous. This chain's CDR3 is CASSQRLRNEQFF. In DNA form, the CDR3 reads TGTGCCAGCAGCCAAAGACTTCGCAATGAGCAGTTCTTC.